This T cell receptor beta chain comes out of a study of beta chain features in type 1 diabetes. Across the study: Across the samples, about 110,000,000 sorted cells were examined in total. Study-wide points: Type 1 diabetes patients had TCRB CDR3s that were shorter (moderately but significantly so) in all four CD4+ subsets.

Unmatched junction bases numbered 11, after V lost 4 bases and J lost 6 bases. CDR3 size: 15 residues. Germline V lookup: CDR1 LNHDA, CDR2 SQIVND (reference sequence). The authors reverse transcribed all of the isolated RNA, so sequencing captured expressed TCRB transcripts. Profiled with immunoSEQ multiplex PCR; TCRdb holds only in-frame clones, not every one. The table includes more than 250,000 clones, around 25% detected once. This clone occurred a few times. Its antigen is as yet unknown. The receptor comes from a woman aged 25-40 years with type 1 diabetes. Sequenced: naive CD4+ T cells from blood. The rearrangement joins TRBV19 to TRBJ2-7, with TRBD2 matching 8 bases. CDR3 in DNA: TGTGCCAGTAGTAACGGGGGGGGCCTGCTGGCCGAGCAGTACTTC. It codes for CASSNGGGLLAEQYF.